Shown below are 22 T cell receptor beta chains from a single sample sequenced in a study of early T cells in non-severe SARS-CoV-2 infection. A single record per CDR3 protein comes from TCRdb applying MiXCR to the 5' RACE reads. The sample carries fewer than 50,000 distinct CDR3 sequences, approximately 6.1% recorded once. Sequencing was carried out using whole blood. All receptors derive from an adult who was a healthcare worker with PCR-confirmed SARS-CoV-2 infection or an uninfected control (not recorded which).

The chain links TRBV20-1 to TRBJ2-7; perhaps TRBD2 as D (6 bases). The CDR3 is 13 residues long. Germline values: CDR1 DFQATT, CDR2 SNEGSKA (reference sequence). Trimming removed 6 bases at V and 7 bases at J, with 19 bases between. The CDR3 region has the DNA TGCAGTGCGCCATCCGGAGGGAGTAATGAGCAGTACTTC. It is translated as CSAPSGGSNEQYF.

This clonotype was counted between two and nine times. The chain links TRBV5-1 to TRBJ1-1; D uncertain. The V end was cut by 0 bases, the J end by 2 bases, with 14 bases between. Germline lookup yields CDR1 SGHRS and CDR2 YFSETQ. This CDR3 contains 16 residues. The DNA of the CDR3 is TGCGCCAGCAGCTTGGCCGTGGGCAGAAGAAACACTGAAGCTTTCTTT. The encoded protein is CASSLAVGRRNTEAFF.

The CDR3 bases are TGTGCCAGCAGCCCGGGGGGGAGCTCCTACAATGAGCAGTTCTTC. Protein sequence: CASSPGGSSYNEQFF. The chain recombines TRBV11-2 with TRBJ2-1; 8 bases agree with TRBD2. The J segment lost 0 bases and the V segment lost 5 bases, leaving 3 bases of the junction unmatched. CDR1 is SGHAT and CDR2 is FQNNGV in the germline V gene. The CDR3 is made up of 15 amino acids.

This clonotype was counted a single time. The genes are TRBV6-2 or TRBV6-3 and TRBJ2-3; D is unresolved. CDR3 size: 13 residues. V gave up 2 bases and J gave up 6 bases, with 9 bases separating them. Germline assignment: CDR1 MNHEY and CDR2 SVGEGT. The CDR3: CASSYSHGDTQYF. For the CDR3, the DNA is TGTGCCAGCAGTTACAGTCATGGGGATACGCAGTATTTT.

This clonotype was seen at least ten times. This chain's CDR3 is CSVVGQNTEAFF. DNA for the CDR3: TGCAGCGTTGTGGGTCAGAACACTGAAGCTTTCTTT. The gene calls are TRBV29-1 and TRBJ1-1; D ambiguous. Germline CDR1 SQVTM, CDR2 ANQGSEA. V lost 4 bases and J 1 base, leaving 7 bases between the germline ends. CDR3 length equals 12 residues.

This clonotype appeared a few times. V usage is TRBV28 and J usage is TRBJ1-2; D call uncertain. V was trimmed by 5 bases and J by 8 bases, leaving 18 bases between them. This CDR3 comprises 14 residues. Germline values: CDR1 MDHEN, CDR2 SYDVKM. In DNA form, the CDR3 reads TGTGCCAGCAGTCCCTCGGACGTAGCCGGGGGCTACACCTTC. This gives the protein CASSPSDVAGGYTF.

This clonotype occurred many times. The CDR3 DNA reads as TGTGCCAGCAGCCAAGAGCGGGGGGGCCAAGAGACCCAGTACTTC. Encoded protein: CASSQERGGQETQYF. The chain couples TRBV4-2 to TRBJ2-5; 9 bases match TRBD2. The CDR3 runs to 15 residues. V lost 0 bases and J lost 1; bases outside the gene matches: 0. Germline V gene sequence: CDR1 LGHNA, CDR2 YNFKEQ.

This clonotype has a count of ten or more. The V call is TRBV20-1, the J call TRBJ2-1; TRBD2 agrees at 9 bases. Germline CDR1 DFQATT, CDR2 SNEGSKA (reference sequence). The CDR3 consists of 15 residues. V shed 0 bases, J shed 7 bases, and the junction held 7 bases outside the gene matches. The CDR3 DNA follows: TGCAGTGCTAGAGATCTAGCGGGGTTCTCAAATGAGCAGTTCTTC. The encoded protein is CSARDLAGFSNEQFF.

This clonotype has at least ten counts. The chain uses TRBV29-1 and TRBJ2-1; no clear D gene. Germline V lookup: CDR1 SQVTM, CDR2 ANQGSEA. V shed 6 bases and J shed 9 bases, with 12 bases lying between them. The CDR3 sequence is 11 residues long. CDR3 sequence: CSVLLVGEQFF. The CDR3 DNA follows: TGCAGCGTCCTCCTAGTTGGTGAGCAGTTCTTC.

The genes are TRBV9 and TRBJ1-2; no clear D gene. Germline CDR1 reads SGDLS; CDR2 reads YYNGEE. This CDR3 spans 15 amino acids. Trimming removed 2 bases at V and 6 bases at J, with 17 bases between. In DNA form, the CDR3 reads TGTGCCAGCAGCGTGGGCCTCGTAACTTTCGATGGCTACACCTTC. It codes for CASSVGLVTFDGYTF.

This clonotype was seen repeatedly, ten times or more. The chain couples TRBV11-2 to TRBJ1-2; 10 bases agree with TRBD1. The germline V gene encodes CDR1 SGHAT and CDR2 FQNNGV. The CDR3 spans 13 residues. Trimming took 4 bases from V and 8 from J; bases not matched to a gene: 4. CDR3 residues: CASSSRTGGGYTF. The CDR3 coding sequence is TGTGCCAGCAGCTCGAGGACAGGGGGAGGCTACACCTTC.

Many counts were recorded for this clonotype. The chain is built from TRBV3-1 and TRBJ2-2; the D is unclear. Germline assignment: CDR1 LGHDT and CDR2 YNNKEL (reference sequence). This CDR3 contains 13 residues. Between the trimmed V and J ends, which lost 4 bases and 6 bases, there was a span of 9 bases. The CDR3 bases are TGTGCCAGCAGCCCCACAAGTCCCGGGGAGCTGTTTTTT. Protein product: CASSPTSPGELFF.

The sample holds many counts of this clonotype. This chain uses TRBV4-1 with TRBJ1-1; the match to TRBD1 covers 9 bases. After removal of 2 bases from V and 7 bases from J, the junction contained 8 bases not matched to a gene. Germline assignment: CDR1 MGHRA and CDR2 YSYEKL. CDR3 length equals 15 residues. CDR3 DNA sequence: TGCGCCAGCAGCCAAAAACAGGGGGCGCTGGTTGAAGCTTTCTTT. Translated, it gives CASSQKQGALVEAFF.

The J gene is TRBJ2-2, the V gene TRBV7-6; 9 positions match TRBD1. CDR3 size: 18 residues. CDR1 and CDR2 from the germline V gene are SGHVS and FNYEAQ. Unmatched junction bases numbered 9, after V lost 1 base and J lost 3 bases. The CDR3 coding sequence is TGTGCCAGCAGCTTAGAGACCTTGGGACAGGGATACACCGGGGAGCTGTTTTTT. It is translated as CASSLETLGQGYTGELFF.

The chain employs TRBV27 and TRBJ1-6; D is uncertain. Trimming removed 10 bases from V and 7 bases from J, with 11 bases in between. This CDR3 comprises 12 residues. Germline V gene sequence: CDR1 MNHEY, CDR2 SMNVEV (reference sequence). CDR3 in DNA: TGTGCCACCAAACAAGGGAATTCACCCCTCCACTTT. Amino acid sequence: CATKQGNSPLHF.

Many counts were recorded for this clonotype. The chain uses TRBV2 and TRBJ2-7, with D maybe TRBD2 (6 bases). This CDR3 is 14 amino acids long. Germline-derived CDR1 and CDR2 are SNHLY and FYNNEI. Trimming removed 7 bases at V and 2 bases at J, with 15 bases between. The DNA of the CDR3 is TGTGCCAGCAAAACGGGGGAGTTCCCCTACGAGCAGTACTTC. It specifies CASKTGEFPYEQYF.

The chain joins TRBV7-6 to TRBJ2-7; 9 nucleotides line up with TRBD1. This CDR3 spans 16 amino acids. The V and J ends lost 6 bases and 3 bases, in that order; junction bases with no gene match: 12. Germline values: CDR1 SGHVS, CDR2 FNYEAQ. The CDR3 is CASSFGMGQGRYEQYF. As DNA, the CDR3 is TGTGCCAGCAGTTTCGGGATGGGACAGGGTCGCTACGAGCAGTACTTC.

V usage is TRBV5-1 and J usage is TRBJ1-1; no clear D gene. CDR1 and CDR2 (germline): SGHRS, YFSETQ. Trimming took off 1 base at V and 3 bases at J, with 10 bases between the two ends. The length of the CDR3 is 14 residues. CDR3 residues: CASSLSSGYTEAFF. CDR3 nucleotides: TGCGCCAGCAGCTTGAGCTCGGGGTACACTGAAGCTTTCTTT.

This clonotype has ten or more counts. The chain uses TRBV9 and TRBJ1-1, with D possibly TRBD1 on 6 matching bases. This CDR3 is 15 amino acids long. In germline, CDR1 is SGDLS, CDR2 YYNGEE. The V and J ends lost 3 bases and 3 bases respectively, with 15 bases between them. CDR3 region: CASSAVQGPHTEAFF. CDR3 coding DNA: TGTGCCAGCAGCGCCGTTCAGGGGCCCCACACTGAAGCTTTCTTT.

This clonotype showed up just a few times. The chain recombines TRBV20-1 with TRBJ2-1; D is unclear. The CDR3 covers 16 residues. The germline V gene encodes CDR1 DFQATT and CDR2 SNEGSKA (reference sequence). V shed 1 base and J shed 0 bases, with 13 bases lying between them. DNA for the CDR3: TGCAGTGCTAGAGCCCCCCCGGGTAACTCCTACAATGAGCAGTTCTTC. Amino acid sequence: CSARAPPGNSYNEQFF.

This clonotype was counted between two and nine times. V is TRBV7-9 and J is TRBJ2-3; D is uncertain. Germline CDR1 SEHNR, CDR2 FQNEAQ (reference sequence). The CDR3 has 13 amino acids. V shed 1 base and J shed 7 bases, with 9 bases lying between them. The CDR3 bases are TGTGCCAGCAGCTTAGATGGGTCTAATACGCAGTATTTT. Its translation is CASSLDGSNTQYF.

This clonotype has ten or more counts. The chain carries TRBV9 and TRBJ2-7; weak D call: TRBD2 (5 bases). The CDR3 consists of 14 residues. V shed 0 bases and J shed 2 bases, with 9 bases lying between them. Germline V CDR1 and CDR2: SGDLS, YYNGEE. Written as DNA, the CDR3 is TGTGCCAGCAGCGTAGTGGACTCAGCCTACGAGCAGTACTTC. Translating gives CASSVVDSAYEQYF.